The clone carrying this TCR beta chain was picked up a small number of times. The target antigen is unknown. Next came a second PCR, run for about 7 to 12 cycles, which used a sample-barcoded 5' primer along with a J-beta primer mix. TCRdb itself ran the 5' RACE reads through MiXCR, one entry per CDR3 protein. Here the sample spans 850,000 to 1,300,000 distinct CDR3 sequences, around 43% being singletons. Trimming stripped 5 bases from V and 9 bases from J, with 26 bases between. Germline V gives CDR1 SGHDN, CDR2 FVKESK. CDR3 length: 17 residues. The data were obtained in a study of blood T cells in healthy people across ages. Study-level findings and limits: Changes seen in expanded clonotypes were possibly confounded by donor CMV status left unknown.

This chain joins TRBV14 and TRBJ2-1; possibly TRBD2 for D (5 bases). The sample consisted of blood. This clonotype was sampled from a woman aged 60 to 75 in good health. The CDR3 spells CASSSPPGLAGAGEQFF. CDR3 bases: TGTGCCAGCAGCTCGCCCCCGGGGTTGGCGGGTGCGGGTGAGCAGTTCTTC.